The 2 T cell receptor beta chains below all came from one sample that was sequenced in a study of T cell responses to AZD1222 COVID-19 vaccine. The table came from immunoSEQ multiplex PCR; TCRdb's copy has only in-frame clones and leaves some out. The sample lists some 130,000 clones, approximately 91% occurring once. Sequences were derived from peripheral blood, sampled 28 days after the second AZD1222 dose. The receptors derive from an adult who received the AZD1222 COVID-19 vaccine.

V is TRBV30 and J is TRBJ1-2, with unresolved D. The germline CDR1 and CDR2 sequences are GTSNPN and SVGIG (reference sequence). The CDR3 totals 13 residues. Trimming shortened V by 2 bases and J by 0 bases, and 7 bases separated the two germline ends. CDR3 bases: TGTGCCTGGAGTATAGGGTCTAACTATGGCTACACCTTC. Translation gives CAWSIGSNYGYTF.

The genes are TRBV18 and TRBJ1-3; a weak D match, TRBD1 (5 bases). The germline gives CDR1 KGHSH, CDR2 LQKENI. V was clipped by 3 bases and J by 0 bases, with 15 bases between them. The length of the CDR3 is 17 residues. CDR3 DNA: TGTGCCAGCTCACCTAATCGACAGATTAGCTCTGGAAACACCATATATTTT. Protein: CASSPNRQISSGNTIYF.